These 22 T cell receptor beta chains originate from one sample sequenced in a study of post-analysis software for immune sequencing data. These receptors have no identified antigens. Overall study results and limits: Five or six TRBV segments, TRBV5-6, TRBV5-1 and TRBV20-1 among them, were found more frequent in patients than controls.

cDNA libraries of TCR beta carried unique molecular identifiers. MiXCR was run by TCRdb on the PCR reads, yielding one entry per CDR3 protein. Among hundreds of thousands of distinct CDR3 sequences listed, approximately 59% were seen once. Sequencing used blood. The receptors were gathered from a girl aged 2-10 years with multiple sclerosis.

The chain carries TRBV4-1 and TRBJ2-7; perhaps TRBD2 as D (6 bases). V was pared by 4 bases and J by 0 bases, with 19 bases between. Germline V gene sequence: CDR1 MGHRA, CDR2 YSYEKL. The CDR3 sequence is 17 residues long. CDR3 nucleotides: TGCGCCAGCAGCCCGAAAATGGAGGGCAGGGACTCCTACGAGCAGTACTTC. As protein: CASSPKMEGRDSYEQYF.

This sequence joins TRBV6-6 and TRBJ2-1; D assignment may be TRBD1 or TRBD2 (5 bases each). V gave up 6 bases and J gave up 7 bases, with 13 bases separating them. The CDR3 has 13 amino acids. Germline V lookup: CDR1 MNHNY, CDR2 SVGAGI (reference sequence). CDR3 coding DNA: TGTGCCAGCAGGGGGGTCGAGTCAAATGAGCAGTTCTTC. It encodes CASRGVESNEQFF.

The CDR3 DNA reads as TGTGCCAGCAGCCAAGCAGGCACTAGCGGGAGGTCAGATACGCAGTATTTT. This gives the protein CASSQAGTSGRSDTQYF. The V call is TRBV3-1, the J call TRBJ2-3; the match to TRBD2 covers 12 bases. From germline, CDR1 is LGHDT and CDR2 YNNKEL (reference sequence). The CDR3 sequence is 17 residues long. V was clipped by 1 base and J by 4 bases; unmatched bases: 6.

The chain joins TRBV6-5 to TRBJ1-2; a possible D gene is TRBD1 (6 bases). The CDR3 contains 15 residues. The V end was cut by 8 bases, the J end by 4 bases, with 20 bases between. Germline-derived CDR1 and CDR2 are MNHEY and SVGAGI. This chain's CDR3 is CASRPTGGETYGYTF. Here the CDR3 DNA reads TGTGCCAGCCGCCCAACTGGGGGCGAAACCTATGGCTACACCTTC.

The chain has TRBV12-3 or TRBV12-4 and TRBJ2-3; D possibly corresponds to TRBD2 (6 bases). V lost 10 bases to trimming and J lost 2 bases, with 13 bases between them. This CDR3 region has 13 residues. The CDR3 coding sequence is TGTGCCACTACCACGGGAGTCACAGATACGCAGTATTTT. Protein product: CATTTGVTDTQYF.

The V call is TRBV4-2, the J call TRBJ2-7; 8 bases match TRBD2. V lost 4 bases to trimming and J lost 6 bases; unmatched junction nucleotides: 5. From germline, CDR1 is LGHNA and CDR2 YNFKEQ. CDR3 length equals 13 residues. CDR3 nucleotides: TGTGCCAGCAGCCGGACTAGCAACCCCGAGCAGTACTTC. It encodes CASSRTSNPEQYF.

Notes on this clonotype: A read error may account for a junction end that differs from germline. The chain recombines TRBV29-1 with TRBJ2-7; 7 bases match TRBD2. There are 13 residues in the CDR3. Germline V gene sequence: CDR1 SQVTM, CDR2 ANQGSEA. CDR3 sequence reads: CSVVLAETYGQYF. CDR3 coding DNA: TGCAGCGTTGTCCTAGCGGAGACCTACGGGCAGTACTTC.

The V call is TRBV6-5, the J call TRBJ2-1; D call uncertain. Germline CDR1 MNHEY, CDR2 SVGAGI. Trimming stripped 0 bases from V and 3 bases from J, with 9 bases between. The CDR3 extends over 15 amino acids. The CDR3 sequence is CASSYSGRLYNEQFF. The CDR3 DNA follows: TGTGCCAGCAGTTACTCAGGACGTCTCTACAATGAGCAGTTCTTC.

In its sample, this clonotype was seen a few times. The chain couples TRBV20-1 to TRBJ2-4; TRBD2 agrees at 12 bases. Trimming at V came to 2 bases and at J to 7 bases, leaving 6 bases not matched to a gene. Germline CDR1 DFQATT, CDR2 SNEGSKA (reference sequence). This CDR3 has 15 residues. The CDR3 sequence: CSARRLAGGPNIQYF. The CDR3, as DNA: TGCAGTGCTAGACGGCTAGCGGGAGGGCCTAACATTCAGTACTTC.

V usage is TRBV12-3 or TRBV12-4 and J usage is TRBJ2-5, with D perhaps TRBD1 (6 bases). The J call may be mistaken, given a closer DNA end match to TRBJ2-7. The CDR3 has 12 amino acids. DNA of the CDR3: TGTGCCAGCAGCATCACAGGGTTCGAGCAGTACTTC. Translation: CASSITGFEQYF.

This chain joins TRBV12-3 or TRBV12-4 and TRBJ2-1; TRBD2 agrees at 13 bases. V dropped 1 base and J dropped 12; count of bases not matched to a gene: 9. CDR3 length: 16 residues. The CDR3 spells CASSLVTSGGAFVQFF. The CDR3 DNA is TGTGCCAGCAGTTTAGTTACTAGCGGGGGGGCCTTCGTGCAGTTCTTC.

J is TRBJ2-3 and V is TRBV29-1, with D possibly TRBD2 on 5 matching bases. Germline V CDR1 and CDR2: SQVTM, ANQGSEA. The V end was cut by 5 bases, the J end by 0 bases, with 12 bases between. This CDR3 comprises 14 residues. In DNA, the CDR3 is TGCAGCGTTCGGGAATTTACTAGCACAGATACGCAGTATTTT. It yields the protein CSVREFTSTDTQYF.

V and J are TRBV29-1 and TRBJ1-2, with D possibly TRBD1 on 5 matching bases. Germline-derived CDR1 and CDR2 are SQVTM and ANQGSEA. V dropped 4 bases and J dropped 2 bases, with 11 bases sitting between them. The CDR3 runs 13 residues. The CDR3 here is CSVAEGANYGYTF. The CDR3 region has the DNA TGCAGCGTTGCAGAAGGGGCCAACTATGGCTACACCTTC. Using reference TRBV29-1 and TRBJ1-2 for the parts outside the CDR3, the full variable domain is SAVISQKPSRDICQRGTSLTIQCQVDSQVTMMFWYRQQPGQSLTLIATANQGSEATYESGFVIDKFPISRPNLTFSTLTVSNMSPEDSSIYLCSVAEGANYGYTFGSGTRLTVV.

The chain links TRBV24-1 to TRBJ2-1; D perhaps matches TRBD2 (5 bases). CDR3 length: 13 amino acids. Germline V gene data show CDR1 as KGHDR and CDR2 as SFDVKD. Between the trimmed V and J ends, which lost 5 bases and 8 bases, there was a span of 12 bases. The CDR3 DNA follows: TGTGCCACCAGTGCACCAAACGGGGATGAGCAGTTCTTC. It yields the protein CATSAPNGDEQFF.

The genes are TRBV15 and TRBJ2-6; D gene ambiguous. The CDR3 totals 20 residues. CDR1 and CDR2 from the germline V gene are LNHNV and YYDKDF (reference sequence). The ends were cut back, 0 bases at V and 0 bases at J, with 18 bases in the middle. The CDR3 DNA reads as TGTGCCACCAGCAGAGAAACGTTTTCAGATGCTGTCTCTGGGGCCAACGTCCTGACTTTC. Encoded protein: CATSRETFSDAVSGANVLTF.

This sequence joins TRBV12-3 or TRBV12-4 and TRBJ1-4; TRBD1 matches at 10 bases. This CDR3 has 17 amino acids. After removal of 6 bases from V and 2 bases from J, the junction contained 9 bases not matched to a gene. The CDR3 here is CASSRDRGFSTNEKLFF. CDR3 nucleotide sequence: TGTGCCAGCAGCCGGGACAGGGGTTTTTCCACTAATGAAAAACTGTTTTTT.

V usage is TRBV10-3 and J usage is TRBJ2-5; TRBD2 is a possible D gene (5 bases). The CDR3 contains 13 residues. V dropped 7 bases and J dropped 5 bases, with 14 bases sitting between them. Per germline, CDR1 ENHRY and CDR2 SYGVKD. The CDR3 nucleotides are TGTGCCATCAATACGCAGAGGGAGGAGACCCAGTACTTC. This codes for CAINTQREETQYF.

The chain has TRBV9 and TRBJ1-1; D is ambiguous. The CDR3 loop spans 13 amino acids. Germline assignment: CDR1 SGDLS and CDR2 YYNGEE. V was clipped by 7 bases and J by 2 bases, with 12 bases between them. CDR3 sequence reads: CASGRDLNTEAFF. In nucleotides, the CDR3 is TGTGCCAGCGGACGAGATCTAAACACTGAAGCTTTCTTT.

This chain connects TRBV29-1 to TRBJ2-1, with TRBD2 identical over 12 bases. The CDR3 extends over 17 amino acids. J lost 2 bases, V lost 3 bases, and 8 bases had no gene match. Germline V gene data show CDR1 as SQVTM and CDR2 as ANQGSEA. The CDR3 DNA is TGCAGCGTTGAGGGACTAGCGGGCCGGGGGCCCTACAATGAGCAGTTCTTC. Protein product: CSVEGLAGRGPYNEQFF.

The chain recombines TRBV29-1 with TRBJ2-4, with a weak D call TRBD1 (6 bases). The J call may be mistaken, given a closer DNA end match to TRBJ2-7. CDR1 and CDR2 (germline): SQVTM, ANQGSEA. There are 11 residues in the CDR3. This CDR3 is CSAHRDYEQYF. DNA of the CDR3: TGCAGCGCCCACAGGGACTACGAGCAGTACTTC.

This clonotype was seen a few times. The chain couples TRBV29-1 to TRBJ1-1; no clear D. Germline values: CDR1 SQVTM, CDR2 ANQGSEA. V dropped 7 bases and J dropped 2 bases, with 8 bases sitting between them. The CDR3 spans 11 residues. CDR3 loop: CSGRTNTEAFF. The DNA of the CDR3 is TGCAGCGGCAGGACCAACACTGAAGCTTTCTTT.

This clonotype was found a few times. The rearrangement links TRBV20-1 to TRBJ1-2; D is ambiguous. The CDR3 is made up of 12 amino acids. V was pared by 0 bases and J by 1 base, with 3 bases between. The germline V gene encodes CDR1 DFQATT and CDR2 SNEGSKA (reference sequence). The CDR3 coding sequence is TGCAGTGCTAGAGACAGTAACTATGGCTACACCTTC. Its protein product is CSARDSNYGYTF.